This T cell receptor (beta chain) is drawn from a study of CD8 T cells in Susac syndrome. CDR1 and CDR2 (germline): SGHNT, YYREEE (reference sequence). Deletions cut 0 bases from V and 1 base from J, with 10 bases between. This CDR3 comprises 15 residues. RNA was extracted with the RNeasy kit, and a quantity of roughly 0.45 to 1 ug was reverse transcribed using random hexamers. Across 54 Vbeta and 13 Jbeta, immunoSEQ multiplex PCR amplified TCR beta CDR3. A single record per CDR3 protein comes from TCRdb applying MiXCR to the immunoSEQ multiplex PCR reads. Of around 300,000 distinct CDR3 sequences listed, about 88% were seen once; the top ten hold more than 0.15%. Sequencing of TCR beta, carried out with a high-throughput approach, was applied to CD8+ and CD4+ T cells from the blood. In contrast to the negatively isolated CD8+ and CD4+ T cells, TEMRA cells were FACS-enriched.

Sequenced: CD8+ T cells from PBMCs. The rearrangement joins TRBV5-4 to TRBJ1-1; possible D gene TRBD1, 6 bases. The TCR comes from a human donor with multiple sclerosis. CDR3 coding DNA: TGTGCCAGCAGCTTGGACAGGGCTGGGAACACTGAAGCTTTCTTT. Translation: CASSLDRAGNTEAFF.